This T cell receptor (beta chain) appears in the sequencing data of a study of shared clonotypes between healthy human individuals. Study-level results: Clonotype sharing levels among donors were expected to vary with sequencing depth. Only blood was sampled; tissue repertoires likely differ.

Under the authors' procedure: For the immunoSEQ data, sequences were junction-only without quality scores, so filtering differed. Libraries were prepared by immunoSEQ multiplex PCR; TCRdb keeps only in-frame clonotypes and omits some of them. V and J calls and clone size are as listed in that table; D and trimming were resolved from the DNA. This repertoire shows 400,000 to 600,000 clones, roughly 80% found once; its top ten account for roughly 13%. The CDR3 has 13 amino acids. Looked up from germline, CDR1 is MNHGY and CDR2 is SAAAGT. V was shortened by 5 bases and J by 1 base, with 8 bases between the two germline ends. None of the donors, who were healthy HIV-negative adults, had recently had acute infections or vaccinations. Of note for this clone: Its target is unknown. This likely traces to a read error, being one base from a far larger clone.

The source is a middle-aged woman in good health. Some clones in this sample may be carry-over from other donors' samples. The V and J genes are TRBV6-8 and TRBJ1-2; TRBD1 might be the D (6 bases). Sequencing used PBMCs. CDR3 nucleotide sequence: TGTGCCAGCAGTGAACAGGGTAACTATGGCTACACCTTC. Amino acids: CASSEQGNYGYTF.